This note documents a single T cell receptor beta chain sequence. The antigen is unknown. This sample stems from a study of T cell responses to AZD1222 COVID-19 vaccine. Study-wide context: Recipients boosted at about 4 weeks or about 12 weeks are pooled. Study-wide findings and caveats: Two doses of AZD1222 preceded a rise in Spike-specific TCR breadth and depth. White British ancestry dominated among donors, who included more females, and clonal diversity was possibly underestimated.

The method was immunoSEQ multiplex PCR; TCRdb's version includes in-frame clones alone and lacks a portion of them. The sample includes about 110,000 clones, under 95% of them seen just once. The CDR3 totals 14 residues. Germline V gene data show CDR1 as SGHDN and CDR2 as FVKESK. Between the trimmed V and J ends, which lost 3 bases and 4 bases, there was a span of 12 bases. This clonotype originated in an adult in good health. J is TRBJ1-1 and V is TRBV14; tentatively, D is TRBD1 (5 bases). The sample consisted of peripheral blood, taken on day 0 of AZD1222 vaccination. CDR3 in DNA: TGTGCCAGCAGCCAGAGGCAGGGTGGCACTGAAGCTTTCTTT. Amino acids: CASSQRQGGTEAFF.